The following is a T cell receptor beta chain sequence with its context. This receptor's antigen is unknown. No quality values exist for individual bases; no much larger clone is one base distant. In the germline V gene, CDR1 corresponds to MDHEN and CDR2 to SYDVKM. Trimming removed 7 bases from V and 5 bases from J, leaving 14 bases between the germline ends. Reading from cysteine to phenylalanine, the CDR3 counts 14 amino acids. Only the CDR3 part of the read is kept: 42 bases, read in frame from the first base. The treatment or condition label corresponds to: approximately nine-day PBMC culture with coronavirus spike peptide pools or control peptides (ViraFEST assay). To expand antigen-specific T cells with peptide pools and then pick out the expanded clonotypes through TCR sequencing, the study relied on the ViraFEST assay. Positive SARS-CoV-2 PCR tests in the convalescent patients dated from March to December 2020, before Alpha, Beta and Delta variants emerged in the United States. Some 2 million PBMCs per well were cultured in IMDM with approximately 5% human AB serum and roughly 10 IU/ml IL-2, plus 10 ug/ml peptide pools. Half of the culture medium was replaced with fresh IL-2-containing medium on days 3 and 7. After about 10 days of culture, CD4+ T cells were isolated by negative selection using the EasySep CD4+ T cell isolation kit. PBMCs were separated from whole blood using Ficoll-Paque Plus gradient centrifugation and then either used fresh or cryopreserved at -140C. Culture conditions were generally each tested in triplicate wells.

This specimen belongs to a study of vaccination and CD4 T cells after COVID-19 (dated by TCRdb to between 2021 and 2024). Turning to the overall study: Convalescent patients had a positive SARS-CoV-2 result on nasal swab PCR, and of these patients, several had mild disease and one had severe disease. The convalescent cohort included six males and four females, with two Hispanic individuals, seven Caucasians, two Asians and one multiracial person. Each participant got two doses of either the Pfizer-BioNTech BNT162b2 vaccine (n=8) or the Moderna mRNA-1273 vaccine (n=2). Post-COVID blood samples from convalescent patients were collected a median of roughly 100 days after diagnosis, with a range of about 35 to 180 days. The time from the second vaccine dose to post-vaccine blood sampling had a median of around 72 days and ranged from about 12 to 241 days. The cultures were stimulated with overlapping spike peptide pools from SARS-CoV-2 and from the common cold coronaviruses HCoV-NL63, HCoV-OC43 and HCoV-229E. As controls, cultures received a CEFX viral epitope pool (the positive control), an HIV-1 Nef peptide pool (the negative control), or no peptide at all. In 10 COVID-19 convalescent patients and a handful of infection-naive healthy vaccine recipients, researchers compared the spike-specific CD4+ TCR repertoire from before mRNA vaccination with the repertoire from after. What the authors observed across the whole study: In convalescent patients, a median around 90% of post-vaccine SARS-CoV-2-reactive clones were detected only after vaccination, suggesting vaccine-specific priming. Although the median number of SARS-CoV-2-reactive clonotypes went up from some 23 after infection to around 40 after vaccination, the increase was not significant. In convalescent patients, nearly all vaccine-specific clones (304 of 307) were found to be mono-reactive for SARS-CoV-2 spike rather than cross-reactive with common cold coronaviruses. The study included relatively few convalescent patients and did not analyze early timepoints after natural infection.

Library preparation was by PCR. At the Johns Hopkins FTIC core, DNA from the cultured CD4+ T cells underwent TCR sequencing with the Oncomine TCR Beta short-read assay. Genomic DNA was extracted from the cultured CD4+ T cells with the QIAamp micro DNA kit. Oncomine TCR Beta libraries from cultured CD4+ T cells were pooled with unique dual indexes and sequenced on an Illumina iSeq 100. In the paper's pipeline: Non-productive sequences were filtered out, and CDR3s that did not start with C, did not end with F or W, or were shorter than 7 amino acids were discarded. The MANAFEST web application identified antigen-specific clonotypes by comparing peptide-stimulated wells against reference wells and other culture wells. For a clone to be called positive, the clone needed an FDR below 0.05, an odds ratio above 5, and a productive frequency above 0.1% in at least two of three replicate wells. Clonotypes that were significantly expanded in both SARS-CoV-2 spike wells and at least one common cold coronavirus spike condition were defined as cross-reactive. CDR3 homology was assessed with Levenshtein distances (stringdist) and unrooted phylogenetic trees (ape) in R version 3.6.1. TCRdb handled the public reads itself, with Q25 trimming in fastp and clone calling in MiXCR, and kept productive beta chains. CDR3 protein duplicates are merged, each entry listing the most common genes and DNA. These V and J calls rely on TCRdb rather than the paper's analysis. For this sample the table gives about 12,000 distinct CDR3 sequences, of which approximately 60% were detected only once. The ten biggest clones cover around 13% of the sample.

This sequence was found in a human donor who had recovered from COVID-19. Sequenced material: CD4+ T cells from blood, cultured in vitro. The rearranged chain carries TRBV28 and TRBJ1-4, with a tentative D gene TRBD1 over 6 matching bases. CDR3 sequence: CASTSQDSNEKLFF. In nucleotides, the sequence is TGTGCCAGCACCTCACAGGACAGCAATGAAAAACTGTTTTTT.